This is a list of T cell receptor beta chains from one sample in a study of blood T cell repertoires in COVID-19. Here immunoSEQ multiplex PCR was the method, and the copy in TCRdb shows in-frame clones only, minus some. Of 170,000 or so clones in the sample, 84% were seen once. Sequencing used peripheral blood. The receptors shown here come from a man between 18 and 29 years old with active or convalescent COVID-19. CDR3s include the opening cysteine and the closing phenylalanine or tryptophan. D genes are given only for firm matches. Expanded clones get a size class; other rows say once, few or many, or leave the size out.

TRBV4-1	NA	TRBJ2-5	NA	TGCGCCAGCAGCCCCCCGGACTCCGAGACCCAGTACTTC	CASSPPDSETQYF
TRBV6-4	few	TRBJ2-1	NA	TGTGCCAGCAGTCCGGGATCTTACAATGAGCAGTTCTTC	CASSPGSYNEQFF
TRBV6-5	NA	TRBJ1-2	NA	TGTGCCAGCAGTTCCTTCCTGGACGGGGGTTATGGCTACACCTTC	CASSSFLDGGYGYTF
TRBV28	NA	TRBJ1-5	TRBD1	TGTGCCAGCAGTCCCGAACAGGGGGCCAGCAATCAGCCCCAGCATTTT	CASSPEQGASNQPQHF
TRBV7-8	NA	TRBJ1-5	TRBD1	TGTGCCAGCATCGAGACAGGGGGTAAGAATCAGCCCCAGCATTTT	CASIETGGKNQPQHF
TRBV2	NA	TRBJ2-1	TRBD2	TGTGCCAGCAGGGAACTAGCGGGAGACTACAATGAGCAGTTCTTC	CASRELAGDYNEQFF
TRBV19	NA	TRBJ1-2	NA	TGTGCCAGTAGTATCGAGGGTCGCGGCTACACCTTC	CASSIEGRGYTF
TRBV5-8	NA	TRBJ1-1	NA	TGTGCCAGCACCTACTTTAGCGGATTCAACACTGAAGCTTTCTTT	CASTYFSGFNTEAFF
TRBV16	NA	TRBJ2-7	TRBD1	TGTGCCAGCAGCCAGCGGGACAGGGGTGGGGAGCAGTACTTC	CASSQRDRGGEQYF
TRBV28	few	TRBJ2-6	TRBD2	TGTGCCAGCAGCCCGGGGGGTAGTGGATCTGGGGCCAACGTCCTGACTTTC	CASSPGGSGSGANVLTF
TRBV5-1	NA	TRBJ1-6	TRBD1	TGCGCCAGCAGGCCGGGACAGGACGGTAATTCACCCCTCCACTTT	CASRPGQDGNSPLHF
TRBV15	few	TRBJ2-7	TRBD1	TGTGCCACCAGCAGAGAAGGGACAGGCCCCTACGAGCAGTACTTC	CATSREGTGPYEQYF
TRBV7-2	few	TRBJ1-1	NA	TGTGCCAGCAGCTTATCAACAGGGCCGAAAAACACTGAAGCTTTCTTT	CASSLSTGPKNTEAFF
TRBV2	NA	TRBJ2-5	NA	TGTGCCACGTCTCATCCTTTCAGGGCTGGTGGAGGGGAGACCCAGTACTTC	CATSHPFRAGGGETQYF
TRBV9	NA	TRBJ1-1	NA	TGTGCCAGCAGCCCCCCGAGTAACAGGGAGGGGAACACTGAAGCTTTCTTT	CASSPPSNREGNTEAFF
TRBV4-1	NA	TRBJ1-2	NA	TGCGCCAGCAGCCCACAGGCCTCAGATAACTATGGCTACACCTTC	CASSPQASDNYGYTF
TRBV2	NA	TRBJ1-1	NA	TGTGCCAGTTTAAACGAGGGGAACACTGAAGCTTTCTTT	CASLNEGNTEAFF
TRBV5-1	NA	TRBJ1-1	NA	TGCGCCAGCAGCCCAGATATGAACACTGAAGCTTTCTTT	CASSPDMNTEAFF
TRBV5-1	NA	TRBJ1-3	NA	TGCGCCAGCAGCTTGCCAGACTCTGGAAACACCATATATTTT	CASSLPDSGNTIYF
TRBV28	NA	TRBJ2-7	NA	TGTGCCAGCAGTTCTGGTCGGGACACCATAACCTACGAGCAGTACTTC	CASSSGRDTITYEQYF
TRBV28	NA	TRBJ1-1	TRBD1	TGTGCCAGCAGCCGGGACAGGAAAAACACTGAAGCTTTCTTT	CASSRDRKNTEAFF
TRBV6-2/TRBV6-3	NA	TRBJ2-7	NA	TGTGCCAGCAGTTCCAGGGGTAACGAGCAGTACTTC	CASSSRGNEQYF
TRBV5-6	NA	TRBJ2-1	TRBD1	TGTGCCAGCAGTTCCGGGACAGGGGGCTTCAATGAGCAGTTCTTC	CASSSGTGGFNEQFF
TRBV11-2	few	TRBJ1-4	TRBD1	TGTGCCAGCAGCCATGGGGACAGGGGTTGGGCTAATGAAAAACTGTTTTTT	CASSHGDRGWANEKLFF
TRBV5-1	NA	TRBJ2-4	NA	TGCGCCAGCAGCTTGGCCGGTAATCAGGGAACAAACATTCAGTACTTC	CASSLAGNQGTNIQYF
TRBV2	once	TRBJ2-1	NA	TGTGCCAGCAGCTCCCCGGGACTCGCCTCCTACAATGAGCAGTTCTTC	CASSSPGLASYNEQFF
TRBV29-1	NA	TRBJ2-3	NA	TGCAGCGTTGAAGATCTGACAGTGCAGTATTTT	CSVEDLTVQYF
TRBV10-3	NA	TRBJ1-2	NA	TGTGCCATCAGTACGGGCCCCGGGATGGGCTATGGCTACACCTTC	CAISTGPGMGYGYTF
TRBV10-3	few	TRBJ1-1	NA	TGTGCCATCACTTCCAGTATGAACACTGAAGCTTTCTTT	CAITSSMNTEAFF
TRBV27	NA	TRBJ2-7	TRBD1	TGTGCCAGCAGGTTCCAGGGGGCAGGGGAGCAGTACTTC	CASRFQGAGEQYF
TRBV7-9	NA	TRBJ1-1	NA	TGTGCCAGCAGCCAAACAGACAGAAACACTGAAGCTTTCTTT	CASSQTDRNTEAFF
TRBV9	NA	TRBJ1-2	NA	TGTGCCAGCAGCGTGGGGACCGGACGGGAGGACTATGGCTACACCTTC	CASSVGTGREDYGYTF
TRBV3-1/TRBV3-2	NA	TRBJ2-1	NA	TGTGCCAGCAGCCACTTCGGACAGTCCTTGGAGATTGAGCAGTTCTTC	CASSHFGQSLEIEQFF
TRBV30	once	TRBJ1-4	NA	TGTGCCTGGAGTATAGGACACAATGAAAAACTGTTTTTT	CAWSIGHNEKLFF
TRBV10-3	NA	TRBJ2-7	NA	TGTGCCATCAGTGATTCTAGCTTAAACGAGCAGTACTTC	CAISDSSLNEQYF
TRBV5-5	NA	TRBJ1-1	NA	TGTGCCAGCAGCTTGTCGGTCATGAACACTGAAGCTTTCTTT	CASSLSVMNTEAFF
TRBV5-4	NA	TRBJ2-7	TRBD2	TGTGCCAGCAGCTCCCCGGGACTAGCGGGAGTGGGATGGGCCGAGCAGTACTTC	CASSSPGLAGVGWAEQYF
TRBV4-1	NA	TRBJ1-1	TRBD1	TGCGCCAGCAGCCAATCAGGGGGTTGGGACATGAACACTGAAGCTTTCTTT	CASSQSGGWDMNTEAFF
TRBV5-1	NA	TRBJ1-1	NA	TGCGCCAGCAGCCCAGGGGAAGGGTACACTGAAGCTTTCTTT	CASSPGEGYTEAFF
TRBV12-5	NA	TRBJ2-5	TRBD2	TGTGCTAGTGCGGGGAGACTAGCGGGATACCAAGAGACCCAGTACTTC	CASAGRLAGYQETQYF
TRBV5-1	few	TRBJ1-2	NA	TGCGCCAGCAGCTCGGGGAACTATGGCTACACCTTC	CASSSGNYGYTF
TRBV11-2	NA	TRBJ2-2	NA	TGTGCCAGCATCCTAGACAGGAGGAGCGGGGAGCTGTTTTTT	CASILDRRSGELFF
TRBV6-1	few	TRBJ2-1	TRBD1	TGTGCCAGCAGTGAAGTCCGTGGCAGGGGGCGTAGTGAGCAGTTCTTC	CASSEVRGRGRSEQFF
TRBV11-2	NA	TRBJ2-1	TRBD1	TGTGCCAGCAGCTTAGCGCCGTCCGGGACAGGGGATTACAATGAGCAGTTCTTC	CASSLAPSGTGDYNEQFF
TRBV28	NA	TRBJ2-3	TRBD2	TGTGCCAGCAGTATCCCCGGGACTAGTCATACGCAGTATTTT	CASSIPGTSHTQYF
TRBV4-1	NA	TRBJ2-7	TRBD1	TGCGCCAGCAGCCAAGATGAGGACAGGGATGACGAGCAGTACTTC	CASSQDEDRDDEQYF
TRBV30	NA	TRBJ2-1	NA	TGTGCCTGGAGTGTATCGGTTGAGCAGTTCTTC	CAWSVSVEQFF
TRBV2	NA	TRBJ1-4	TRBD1	TGTGCCAGCAGTGAAAACAGGGGGGCCGAAAAACTGTTTTTT	CASSENRGAEKLFF
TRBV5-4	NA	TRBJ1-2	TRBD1	TGTGCCAGCAGCTTGAAGGGGGCTAATATGTTTGGCTACACCTTC	CASSLKGANMFGYTF
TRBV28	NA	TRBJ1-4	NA	TGTGCCAGCTCGAACGGGGGGGCCTGGGATGGACTGTTTTTT	CASSNGGAWDGLFF
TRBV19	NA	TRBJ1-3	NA	TGTGCCAGCGGTCAGGGGCCCCGCTCTGGAAACACCATATATTTT	CASGQGPRSGNTIYF
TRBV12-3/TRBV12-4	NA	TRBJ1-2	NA	TGTGCCAGCAGTTTAGGCAGGGGCTACACCTTC	CASSLGRGYTF
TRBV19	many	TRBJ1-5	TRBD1	TGTGCCAGTAGTATGGGCCAGGGGGCGATTCTCAGTCAGCCCCAGCATTTT	CASSMGQGAILSQPQHF
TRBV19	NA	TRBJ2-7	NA	TGTGCCAGTAGTAGTAGTCACGAACACGAGCAGTACTTC	CASSSSHEHEQYF
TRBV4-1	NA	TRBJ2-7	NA	TGCGCCAGCAGCCAAGGACAGGCCTACGAGCAGTACTTC	CASSQGQAYEQYF
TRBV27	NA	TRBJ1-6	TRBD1	TGTGCCAGCAGTTTCAGACAGGGGACCCGGTCACCCCTCCACTTT	CASSFRQGTRSPLHF
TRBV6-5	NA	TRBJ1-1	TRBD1	TGTGCCAGCAGTTGGACAGGCATGAACACTGAAGCTTTCTTT	CASSWTGMNTEAFF
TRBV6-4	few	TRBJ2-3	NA	TGTGCCAGCTCAACCGGGACGGGAGACACAGATACGCAGTATTTT	CASSTGTGDTDTQYF
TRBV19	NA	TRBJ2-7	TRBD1	TGTGCCAGTAGTCAACAGGGGAACTACGAGCAGTACTTC	CASSQQGNYEQYF
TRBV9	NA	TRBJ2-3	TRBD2	TGTGCCAGCAGCGTAGAGACGGGAGGCTACACAGATACGCAGTATTTT	CASSVETGGYTDTQYF